Each of the 17 T cell receptor beta chains below was sequenced from the same sample in a study of OX40 agonist ivuxolimab in advanced cancers. Receptors were amplified or captured by the immunoSEQ multiplex PCR assay. TCRdb holds this immuneACCESS table with in-frame rearrangements only. Some clones are missing; in checked studies, unresolved V genes explain under half, and the rest has no known cause. Across this sample there are approximately 64,000 clones, with approximately 86% seen only once. The ten largest clones capture 2.8% of the sample. Sequences were derived from CD4+ or CD8+ T cells sorted from blood, sampled in a trial of the OX40 agonist ivuxolimab. These receptors all come from an adult with an advanced solid tumor such as melanoma, head and neck, liver or kidney cancer.

This chain joins TRBV5-6 and TRBJ2-4, with 11 bases aligning to TRBD1. The germline V gene encodes CDR1 SGHDT and CDR2 YYEEEE. Germline trimming cut 4 bases from V and 6 bases from J; bases unmatched to any gene: 6. CDR3 length: 15 residues. The CDR3: CASSAGDRGGNIQYF. Written as DNA, the CDR3 is TGTGCCAGCAGCGCCGGGGACAGGGGGGGAAACATTCAGTACTTC.

The chain has TRBV6-5 and TRBJ2-7; D is uncertain. The CDR3 is 14 amino acids. CDR1 is MNHEY and CDR2 is SVGAGI in the germline V gene. With 8 bases removed from V and 2 bases from J, the gap between germline ends came to 16 bases. In DNA form, the CDR3 reads TGTGCCAGCCAAAAGGGATCCCAGGCCTACGAGCAGTACTTC. This translates into CASQKGSQAYEQYF.

This clone was observed a single time. This rearrangement joins TRBV7-9 to TRBJ1-2; maybe TRBD1 (5 bases). CDR1 and CDR2 (germline): SEHNR, FQNEAQ (reference sequence). Trimming pared 5 bases from V and 1 base from J, leaving 8 bases between. This CDR3 is 13 amino acids long. DNA of the CDR3: TGTGCCAGCAGCCGACAGAATAACTATGGCTACACCTTC. Residues: CASSRQNNYGYTF.

The chain employs TRBV19 and TRBJ1-2; maybe TRBD1 (6 bases). CDR1 LNHDA and CDR2 SQIVND come from the germline V gene (reference sequence). The V and J ends lost 4 bases and 7 bases respectively, with 22 bases between them. The CDR3 has 16 residues. CDR3 in DNA: TGTGCCAGTAGTAAAGACCCAGGGGATTTAGGACGTGGCTACACCTTC. This gives the protein CASSKDPGDLGRGYTF.

This clone is a singleton in its sample. The chain joins TRBV19 to TRBJ1-2; 8 bases fit TRBD1. Germline CDR1 is LNHDA and CDR2 is SQIVND (reference sequence). The length of the CDR3 is 13 residues. Germline trimming cut 5 bases from V and 7 bases from J; bases unmatched to any gene: 6. The CDR3 coding sequence is TGTGCCAGTAGTGAGGACAGGGCAGGTGGCTACACCTTC. Its protein is CASSEDRAGGYTF.

The rearrangement links TRBV2 to TRBJ1-5; no clear D gene. The CDR3 consists of 12 residues. CDR1 is SNHLY and CDR2 is FYNNEI in the germline V gene. Deletions cut 5 bases from V and 4 bases from J, with 6 bases between. The DNA for the CDR3 is TGTGCCAGCAGTCCTCAAAATCAGCCCCAGCATTTT. Protein: CASSPQNQPQHF.

The chain recombines TRBV5-1 with TRBJ2-2; 8 bases match TRBD1. The CDR3 runs to 15 residues. Trimming removed 4 bases from V and 0 bases from J; junction bases left unmatched: 2. The germline V gene has CDR1 SGHRS and CDR2 YFSETQ. CDR3 residues: CASSPGQANTGELFF. The CDR3 region has the DNA TGCGCCAGCAGCCCGGGACAGGCGAACACCGGGGAGCTGTTTTTT.

The V and J genes are TRBV11-2 and TRBJ2-5, with 8 bases lining up with TRBD2. J lost 5 bases, V lost 5 bases, and 10 bases had no gene match. The CDR3 is 15 amino acids. The germline V gene has CDR1 SGHAT and CDR2 FQNNGV. In nucleotides, the CDR3 is TGTGCCAGCAGCCTTGGACTAGCATCCTGGGAGACCCAGTACTTC. Its translation: CASSLGLASWETQYF.

The chain employs TRBV10-1 and TRBJ2-7; 8 nucleotides agree with TRBD1. CDR3 length: 15 residues. V lost 0 bases to trimming and J lost 3 bases; unmatched junction nucleotides: 4. Germline-derived CDR1 and CDR2 are WNHNN and SYGVQD (reference sequence). The CDR3 nucleotides are TGCGCCAGCAGTGAGTCGGGACAGGCTTTCTACGAGCAGTACTTC. Its protein product is CASSESGQAFYEQYF.

The chain carries TRBV18 and TRBJ1-5; D ambiguous. Deletions cut 5 bases from V and 0 bases from J, with 14 bases between. CDR3 size: 16 residues. The germline CDR1 and CDR2 sequences are KGHSH and LQKENI. The CDR3 spells CASSESRGNSNQPQHF. CDR3 sequence (DNA): TGTGCCAGCTCAGAGTCTCGCGGTAATAGCAATCAGCCCCAGCATTTT.

The CDR3 is CASSLAGNIQYF. In DNA, the CDR3 is TGCGCCAGCAGCTTGGCCGGGAACATTCAGTACTTC. The chain couples TRBV5-1 to TRBJ2-4; D not certain. Between the trimmed V and J ends, which lost 0 bases and 7 bases, there was a span of 5 bases. Germline V gives CDR1 SGHRS, CDR2 YFSETQ. There are 12 residues in the CDR3.

The chain has TRBV7-3 and TRBJ2-3, with D uncertain. From germline, CDR1 is SGHTA and CDR2 FQGTGA. The V gene lost 0 bases and the J gene lost 5 bases, with 6 bases spanning the gap. This CDR3 spans 13 amino acids. CDR3 bases: TGTGCCAGCAGCTTAACGATTGGAGATACGCAGTATTTT. Amino acid sequence: CASSLTIGDTQYF.

V usage is TRBV13 and J usage is TRBJ2-6; possible D gene TRBD2, 5 bases. In germline, CDR1 is PRHDT, CDR2 FYEKMQ (reference sequence). V lost 1 base, J lost 0 bases, and 10 bases lay in between. The CDR3 runs to 17 residues. CDR3 DNA: TGTGCCAGCAGCTTAGAACGAGGGCACTCTGGGGCCAACGTCCTGACTTTC. Protein product: CASSLERGHSGANVLTF. The entire variable domain, with the rest obtained from reference TRBV13 and TRBJ2-6, is as follows: AAGVIQSPRHLIKEKRETATLKCYPIPRHDTVYWYQQGPGQDPQFLISFYEKMQSDKGSIPDRFSAQQFSDYHSELNMSSLELGDSALYFCASSLERGHSGANVLTFGAGSRLTVL.

The gene calls are TRBV7-2 and TRBJ1-2; D possibly corresponds to TRBD1 (5 bases). The CDR3 has 16 residues. V lost 1 base and J 8 bases, leaving 20 bases between the germline ends. Germline CDR1 reads SGHTA; CDR2 reads FQGNSA. CDR3 in amino acids: CASSLVPGSQAGGYTF. The CDR3 DNA reads TGTGCCAGCAGCTTAGTACCCGGGTCGCAAGCAGGGGGCTACACCTTC.

The chain recombines TRBV7-9 with TRBJ1-1, with D perhaps TRBD1 (5 bases). V dropped 3 bases and J dropped 1 base, with 15 bases sitting between them. Germline CDR1 SEHNR, CDR2 FQNEAQ (reference sequence). The CDR3 length is 16 residues. The CDR3 nucleotides read TGTGCCAGCAGCTTCGATCGGGACTCCTCGAACACTGAAGCTTTCTTT. Its translation is CASSFDRDSSNTEAFF.

J is TRBJ1-4 and V is TRBV7-9; D remains unclear. Trimming left V 5 bases short and J 8 bases short, with 9 bases between. CDR3 size: 12 residues. The germline V gene has CDR1 SEHNR and CDR2 FQNEAQ (reference sequence). The CDR3 protein is CASSPQSEKLFF. The CDR3 DNA is TGTGCCAGCAGCCCCCAATCGGAAAAACTGTTTTTT.

The chain couples TRBV5-1 to TRBJ1-1; D ambiguous. Germline loops: CDR1 SGHRS, CDR2 YFSETQ. This CDR3 is 12 amino acids long. Trimming took 4 bases from V and 4 from J, leaving 8 bases between them. Written as DNA, the CDR3 is TGCGCCAGCAGCGACGAAGGCACTGAAGCTTTCTTT. Its translation is CASSDEGTEAFF.